The source of this T cell receptor (beta chain) is a study of CD8 T cells in ankylosing spondylitis. Overall study results and limits: Among TCR beta sequences, a motif of about 8 highly homologous variants appeared characteristic of ankylosing spondylitis blood. Certain motif variants had earlier been reported in reactive arthritis synovial fluid and blood. There was reportedly significant enrichment of clones that were disease-linked in matched ankylosing spondylitis synovial fluid.

5'-RACE, quantitative and with molecular barcodes, yielded the TCR beta libraries. TCRdb passed the 5' RACE reads through MiXCR, listing each CDR3 protein once. The sample gives around 120,000 distinct CDR3 sequences, about a tenth of which show up once; approximately 3.4% is in the top ten. This CDR3 has 16 residues. Germline V gives CDR1 LNHNV, CDR2 YYDKDF (reference sequence). After removal of 4 bases from V and 0 bases from J, the junction contained 7 bases not matched to a gene. This clonotype occurred many times. Its antigen is as yet unknown. The origin of this receptor is a male donor with ankylosing spondylitis or in good health (not recorded which). The chain carries TRBV15 and TRBJ1-1; the match to TRBD1 covers 8 bases. Sequenced material: blood, either unsorted or a sorted T cell fraction (not recorded which). The CDR3 bases are TGTGCCACCAGCATAAGGACAGGGAGGATGAACACTGAAGCTTTCTTT. Translation: CATSIRTGRMNTEAFF.